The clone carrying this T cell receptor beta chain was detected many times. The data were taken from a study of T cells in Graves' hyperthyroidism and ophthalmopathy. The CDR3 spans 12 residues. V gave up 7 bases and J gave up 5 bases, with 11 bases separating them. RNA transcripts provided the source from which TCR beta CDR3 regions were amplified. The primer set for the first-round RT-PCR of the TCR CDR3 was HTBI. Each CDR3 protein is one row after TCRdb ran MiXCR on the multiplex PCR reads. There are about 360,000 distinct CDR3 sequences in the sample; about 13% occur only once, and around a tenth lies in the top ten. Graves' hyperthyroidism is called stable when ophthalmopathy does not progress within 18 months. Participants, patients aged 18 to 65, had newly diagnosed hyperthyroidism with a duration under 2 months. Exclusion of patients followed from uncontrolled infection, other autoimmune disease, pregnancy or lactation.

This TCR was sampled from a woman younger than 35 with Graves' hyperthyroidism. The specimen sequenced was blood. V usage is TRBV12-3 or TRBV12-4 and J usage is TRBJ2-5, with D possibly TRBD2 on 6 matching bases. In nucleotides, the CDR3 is TGTGCCAGCATGAGTGCGGGGGAGACCCAGTACTTC. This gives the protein CASMSAGETQYF.